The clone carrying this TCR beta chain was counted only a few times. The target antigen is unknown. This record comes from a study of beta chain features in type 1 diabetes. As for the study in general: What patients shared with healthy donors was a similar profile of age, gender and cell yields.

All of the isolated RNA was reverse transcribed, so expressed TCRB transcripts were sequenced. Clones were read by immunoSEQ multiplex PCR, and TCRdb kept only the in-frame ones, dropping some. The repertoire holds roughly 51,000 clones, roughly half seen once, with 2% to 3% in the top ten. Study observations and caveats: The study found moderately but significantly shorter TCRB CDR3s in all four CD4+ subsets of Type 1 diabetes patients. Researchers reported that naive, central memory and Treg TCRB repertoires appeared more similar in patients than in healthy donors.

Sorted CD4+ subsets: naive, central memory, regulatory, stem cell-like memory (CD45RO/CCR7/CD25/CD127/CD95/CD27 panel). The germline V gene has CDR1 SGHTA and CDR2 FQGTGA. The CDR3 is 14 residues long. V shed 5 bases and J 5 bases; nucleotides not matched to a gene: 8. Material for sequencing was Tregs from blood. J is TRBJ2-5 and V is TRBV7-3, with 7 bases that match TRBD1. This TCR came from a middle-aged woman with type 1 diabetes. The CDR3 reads CASSPRGGPETQYF. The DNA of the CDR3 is TGTGCCAGCAGCCCTAGAGGGGGCCCGGAGACCCAGTACTTC.